Detailed here is one T cell receptor beta chain. This clonotype was picked up many times. What antigen it recognizes has not been identified. Base qualities are not provided; no much larger clone lies one nucleotide away. Blood bank volunteers in Maryland, USA served as the healthy controls. For unsorted PBMC libraries, 2 million PBMCs were used after storage in RNAlater at -80 degrees C until RNA extraction. Peripheral blood was subjected to Ficoll-Hypaque density gradient centrifugation to isolate PBMCs, which were then cryopreserved in liquid nitrogen. cDNA synthesis used template-switch 5'RACE with a primer carrying a 10-nucleotide random unique molecular identifier tagging each TCR transcript. Over 190 million TCR-beta sequences, covering 15-18 subjects, were produced in each sequencing run. The RNeasy kit was used to extract total RNA. TCR-beta VDJ regions were amplified with primers for the TCR constant region and the 5'RACE anchor, using the KAPA Real-time Library Amplification kit. Sample indexes and Illumina adaptors were added in a first PCR, after which library yield was increased in a second PCR. After Ampure bead purification, the TCR product of roughly 650 bp was size-selected on a 2% E-gel SizeSelection system. Before pooling, library quality was assessed on a Bioanalyzer, concentration was determined with Qubit, and library quantification was performed with the Kapa Library Quantification kit. An Illumina HiSeq 2500 sequenced the libraries paired-end 2 x 150 bp. To increase sequence diversity, roughly 24-32% phiX was spiked into each library pool. On the authors' methods: The UMI-based MiGEC pipeline processed quality-filtered reads and removed over 80% of raw TCR sequences during error correction. VDJ genes were aligned to IMGT germline references, and clonotypes were defined by unique CDR3 amino acid sequence plus V-J genes. Clonal expansion, Shannon diversity and CDR3 relatedness (CalcPairwiseDistances, ClusterSamples) were evaluated with VDJtools, and phylogenetic trees were built with CLCbio workbench. Using coefficient-of-variation modelling across technical triplicates, the study counted a clone as expanded if it had at least 8 unique UMIs. The raw public data were reprocessed by TCRdb itself: fastp quality trimming at Q25, MiXCR clonotype calling, in-frame beta chains only. Identical CDR3 protein sequences are pooled into one entry, listed with their most common genes and DNA. The V and J calls shown here were made by TCRdb, not taken from the authors' results. Across this sample there are more than 70,000 distinct CDR3 sequences, with about 15% seen only once. Just over 15% of the sample goes to the ten largest clones.

This entry is derived from a study of neurological immune-mediated disorders (dated by TCRdb to 2018 to 2020). As for the study more broadly: The study compared peripheral blood TCR-beta repertoires of HTLV-I-associated myelopathy (HAM/TSP) patients, multiple sclerosis patients and healthy controls using UMI-based sequencing. The cohort comprised 68 subjects: around 15 HAM/TSP patients, around 34 multiple sclerosis patients and about 20 healthy controls. Alongside PBMC samples, the set of approximately 100 TCR-beta libraries contained longitudinal samples, technical triplicates, and paired CD4+ and CD8+ T-cell subsets that had been sorted. Broad study findings and their caveats: TCR clonal expansion was highest in HAM/TSP patients and lowest in MS patients, with MS patients falling below even healthy controls. Expanded clones from different subjects shared no identical CDR3 amino acid sequences, which suggests that TCR-beta repertoires were private in all groups.

For CDR1 and CDR2, the germline V gene lists SGDLS and YYNGEE. V has 4 bases trimmed and J has 0 bases trimmed; junction bases matching no gene number 5. The CDR3 contains 16 residues, cysteine and phenylalanine counted. CDR3 DNA only is kept here, 48 bases in frame from base 1. Sequenced material: PBMCs. This sequence was found in a woman between 40 and 55 years old in good health. Recombination joined TRBV9 with TRBJ2-1; 9 bases in the junction line up with TRBD2. The CDR3 region reads CASSPRAGGSYNEQFF. The nucleotide sequence is TGTGCCAGCAGCCCCAGAGCGGGGGGCTCCTACAATGAGCAGTTCTTC.